This T cell receptor beta chain originates from a study of CD8 T cells in ankylosing spondylitis. Study-wide results and limits: Clones that were linked to disease were CD8+ and were relatively rare in peripheral blood.

Germline CDR1 reads MGHRA; CDR2 reads YSYEKL. This CDR3 comprises 16 residues. The V segment lost 4 bases and the J segment 0 bases; nucleotides outside the gene matches: 2. A word on this clonotype: Antigen specificity is unknown.

MiXCR, run by TCRdb on the 5' RACE reads, gives a single entry per CDR3 protein. Found here are about 270,000 distinct CDR3 sequences, approximately 30% of them singletons; the top ten hold about 4.2%. This chain connects TRBV4-1 to TRBJ2-3; 12 nucleotides agree with TRBD2. This TCR derives from a male donor with ankylosing spondylitis or in good health (not recorded which). Sequenced input: blood, either unsorted or a sorted T cell fraction (not recorded which). The CDR3 is CASSRGLAGSTDTQYF. As DNA, the CDR3 is TGCGCCAGCAGCCGGGGACTAGCGGGTAGCACAGATACGCAGTATTTT.